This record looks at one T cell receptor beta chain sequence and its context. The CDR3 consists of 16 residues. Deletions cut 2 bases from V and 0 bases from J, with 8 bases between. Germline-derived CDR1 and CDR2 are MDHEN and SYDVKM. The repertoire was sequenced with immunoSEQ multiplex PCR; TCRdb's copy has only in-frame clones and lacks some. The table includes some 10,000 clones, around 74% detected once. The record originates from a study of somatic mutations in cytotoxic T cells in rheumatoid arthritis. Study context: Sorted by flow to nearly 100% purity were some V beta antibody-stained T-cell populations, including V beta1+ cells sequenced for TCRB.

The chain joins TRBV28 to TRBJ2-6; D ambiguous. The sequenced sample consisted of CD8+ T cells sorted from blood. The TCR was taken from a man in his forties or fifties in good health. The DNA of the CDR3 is TGTGCCAGCAGTTTAGGCGGTATCTCTGGGGCCAACGTCCTGACTTTC. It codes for CASSLGGISGANVLTF.